The source of this TCR beta chain is a study of regulatory T cells in long-lasting Graves disease. Across the study: The study counted Graves' disease as persistent given over 5 years of antithyroid drugs and positive TSH receptor antibodies.

Points from the study as a whole: Repertoires from persistent disease leaned toward TRBV28, TRBJ1-2 and TRBJ2-5. With under 3,500 shared public clonotypes, persistent patients exceeded new patients, who shared about 1,000.

Through Arm-PCR of CDR3 regions and iRepertoire HTBI primers, TCR beta libraries were built. TCRdb reanalysed the multiplex PCR reads using MiXCR and keeps one entry per CDR3 protein. The table lists some 430,000 distinct CDR3 sequences, approximately 21% of them singletons. CDR1 and CDR2 from the germline V gene are LGHDT and YNNKEL (reference sequence). V lost 3 bases and J 2 bases, leaving 11 bases between the germline ends. The CDR3 has 14 residues. This sample's time point: persistent/refractory GD, antithyroid drugs over 5 years with positive TRAb. RNA extracted from PBMCs served as the sequencing template. This clonotype was seen more than once but under ten times. Its antigen is still unknown.

The gene calls are TRBV3-1 and TRBJ2-7; D may be TRBD1 (6 bases). This specimen was peripheral blood mononuclear cells (PBMCs), taken when the disease was refractory, from a patient treated with antithyroid drugs. The sequence was obtained from a female donor with Graves disease. The CDR3 loop is CASSQVTGPYEQYF. CDR3 in DNA: TGTGCCAGCAGCCAGGTGACAGGTCCCTACGAGCAGTACTTC.